This entry lists 30 T cell receptor beta chains sequenced from one sample in a study of type 1 and type 2 diabetes patients. The PCR template was genomic DNA. Amplification of the beta chain CDR3 used 30 forward and 13 reverse multiplex primers. Each CDR3 protein is one row after TCRdb ran MiXCR on the multiplex PCR reads. Of fewer than 350,000 distinct CDR3 sequences in the sample, over 45% were seen once. Sequenced input: peripheral blood mononuclear cells (PBMCs). The receptors were gathered from a man between 18 and 35 years old with type 2 diabetes.

This clonotype appeared many times. V and J are TRBV30 and TRBJ1-1; D uncertain. The CDR3 runs to 10 residues. Looked up from germline, CDR1 is GTSNPN and CDR2 is SVGIG (reference sequence). The V gene lost 1 base and the J gene lost 6 bases, with 3 bases spanning the gap. The CDR3 loop is CAWSEAEAFF. The CDR3 DNA follows: TGTGCCTGGAGTGAGGCTGAAGCTTTCTTT.

This clonotype occurred a few times. This sequence joins TRBV7-9 and TRBJ1-2; D is undetermined. V lost 2 bases and J lost 4, with 14 bases in between. Germline V gene data show CDR1 as SEHNR and CDR2 as FQNEAQ (reference sequence). CDR3 length equals 15 residues. The CDR3 spells CASSLTTDGPYGYTF. The CDR3, as DNA: TGTGCCAGCAGCTTAACAACAGACGGCCCCTATGGCTACACCTTC.

The chain is built from TRBV19 and TRBJ1-1; maybe TRBD1 (5 bases). Trimming took 1 base from V and 4 from J, leaving 10 bases between them. Germline CDR1 reads LNHDA; CDR2 reads SQIVND (reference sequence). The length of the CDR3 is 14 residues. The CDR3: CASSIVGGGTEAFF. For the CDR3, the DNA is TGTGCCAGTAGTATAGTAGGCGGGGGCACTGAAGCTTTCTTT.

This clonotype was detected only a few times. The chain uses TRBV20-1 and TRBJ1-5, with unresolved D. This CDR3 contains 13 residues. Trimming stripped 4 bases from V and 4 bases from J, with 11 bases between. Germline loops: CDR1 DFQATT, CDR2 SNEGSKA (reference sequence). The CDR3 region has the DNA TGCAGTGCTAAAGACGACGGAAATCAGCCCCAGCATTTT. It is translated as CSAKDDGNQPQHF.

This chain links TRBV10-3 with TRBJ2-2; D gene ambiguous. V lost 10 bases, J lost 5 bases, and 8 bases lay in between. Germline CDR1 reads ENHRY; CDR2 reads SYGVKD. CDR3 length: 11 amino acids. Written as DNA, the CDR3 is TGTGCCACGAGGATAACCGGGGAGCTGTTTTTT. Residues: CATRITGELFF.

On this clonotype: Germline is not matched at one junction end, which may reflect a read error. The V and J genes are TRBV12-3 or TRBV12-4 and TRBJ1-2; 9 bases are shared with TRBD1. This CDR3 has 13 amino acids. DNA for the CDR3: TGTGCCAGCAGTGAGGACAGGGGTCGTGGCTGCACCTTC. Protein sequence: CASSEDRGRGCTF.

The gene calls are TRBV5-1 and TRBJ2-1; 7 bases agree with TRBD2. Germline CDR1 reads SGHRS; CDR2 reads YFSETQ. The J segment lost 6 bases and the V segment lost 0 bases, leaving 9 bases of the junction unmatched. This CDR3 has 16 residues. Here the CDR3 DNA reads TGCGCCAGCAGCTTGGGACTAGCCCCACGTATCAATGAGCAGTTCTTC. It codes for CASSLGLAPRINEQFF.

This clonotype appeared a few times. The V call is TRBV30, the J call TRBJ2-7; maybe TRBD2 (5 bases). In germline, CDR1 is GTSNPN, CDR2 SVGIG (reference sequence). Trimming pared 4 bases from V and 1 base from J, leaving 8 bases between. This CDR3 is 12 amino acids long. The CDR3 nucleotides read TGTGCCTGGATGAGCGGATCCTACGAGCAGTACTTC. Its translation: CAWMSGSYEQYF.

J is TRBJ2-7 and V is TRBV19; TRBD1 aligns across 10 bases. The CDR3 runs to 15 residues. Germline CDR1 is LNHDA and CDR2 is SQIVND (reference sequence). The junction had 10 bases not matched to a gene; V was cut back by 6 bases and J by 5 bases. For the CDR3, the DNA is TGTGCCAGTAGGAAGACAGGGGGCGGTAGAAACGAGCAGTACTTC. Amino acids: CASRKTGGGRNEQYF.

This clonotype was observed at least ten times. This chain links TRBV2 with TRBJ2-3; tentatively, D is TRBD1 or TRBD2 (5 bases each). V gave up 10 bases and J gave up 2 bases, with 10 bases separating them. The CDR3 has 12 residues. Germline V gene lookup returns CDR1 SNHLY and CDR2 FYNNEI. CDR3 in DNA: TGTGCCACTAGGGGAGACACAGATACGCAGTATTTT. As protein: CATRGDTDTQYF.

A few counts support this clonotype. The chain uses TRBV4-2 and TRBJ2-7; 10 bases are shared with TRBD2. CDR3 length: 16 residues. V shed 1 base, J shed 0 bases, and the junction held 3 bases outside the gene matches. Germline values: CDR1 LGHNA, CDR2 YNFKEQ. CDR3 residues: CASSQAGTSASYEQYF. The CDR3 DNA reads TGTGCCAGCAGCCAAGCTGGGACTAGCGCCTCCTACGAGCAGTACTTC.

This clonotype was counted ten times or more. The CDR3 spells CASSSPGTGEYEQYF. The CDR3 coding sequence is TGTGCCAGCAGCTCGCCCGGGACAGGGGAGTACGAGCAGTACTTC. The genes are TRBV14 and TRBJ2-7, with 10 bases identical to TRBD1. The V and J ends lost 5 bases and 4 bases, in that order; junction bases with no gene match: 8. The CDR3 has 15 amino acids. From germline, CDR1 is SGHDN and CDR2 FVKESK. Using reference TRBV14 and TRBJ2-7 for the parts outside the CDR3, the full variable domain is EAGVTQFPSHSVIEKGQTVTLRCDPISGHDNLYWYRRVMGKEIKFLLHFVKESKQDESGMPNNRFLAERTGGTYSTLKVQPAELEDSGVYFCASSSPGTGEYEQYFGPGTRLTVT.

This clonotype has a handful of counts. V is TRBV7-2 and J is TRBJ1-5; D not certain. V lost 5 bases to trimming and J lost 4 bases, with 15 bases between them. Germline values: CDR1 SGHTA, CDR2 FQGNSA. This CDR3 region has 15 residues. The CDR3 DNA is TGTGCCAGCAGCCCCGAGTGGAACAGTAATCAGCCCCAGCATTTT. Translated: CASSPEWNSNQPQHF.

The chain employs TRBV2 and TRBJ2-2, with 9 bases identical to TRBD2. The germline V gene has CDR1 SNHLY and CDR2 FYNNEI. The CDR3 contains 15 residues. CDR3: CAIRLSGGPTGELFF. The CDR3 nucleotides are TGTGCTATCCGCTTGAGCGGGGGGCCTACCGGGGAGCTGTTTTTT.

This clonotype was picked up a small number of times. This rearrangement joins TRBV24-1 to TRBJ1-5; tentatively, D is TRBD1 (6 bases). Germline V CDR1 and CDR2: KGHDR, SFDVKD. Deletions cut 5 bases from V and 5 bases from J, with 21 bases between. The CDR3 covers 17 residues. Here the CDR3 reads CATSATEPAGDDQPQHF. The CDR3 DNA is TGTGCCACCAGTGCCACTGAGCCGGCAGGGGATGATCAGCCCCAGCATTTT.

In its sample, this clonotype was seen many times. The genes are TRBV15 and TRBJ2-7, with D hard to call. CDR1 is LNHNV, CDR2 YYDKDF, per germline (reference sequence). The CDR3 consists of 14 residues. Trimming removed 1 base at V and 3 bases at J, with 10 bases between. DNA of the CDR3: TGTGCCACCAGCAGAGGGGCAAGCGACTACGAGCAGTACTTC. This gives the protein CATSRGASDYEQYF.

Written as DNA, the CDR3 is TGTGCCAGCAGCCGGAGCGGGGACAGGCCCCTTCCCAAGCAGTACTTC. This translates into CASSRSGDRPLPKQYF. The V and J genes are TRBV14 and TRBJ2-7; a possible D gene is TRBD1 (8 bases). This CDR3 spans 16 amino acids. Germline values: CDR1 SGHDN, CDR2 FVKESK. Trimming stripped 4 bases from V and 8 bases from J, with 24 bases between.

This clonotype has more than one count but fewer than ten. This chain links TRBV4-3 with TRBJ2-7; 9 bases are shared with TRBD2. The V gene's germline CDR1 is LGHNA and CDR2 YSLEER. The CDR3 sequence is 15 residues long. Trimming removed 0 bases from V and 5 bases from J; junction bases left unmatched: 5. DNA of the CDR3: TGCGCCAGCAGCCAAGACGGCTCTAGCGGGGACGAGCAGTACTTC. Translating gives CASSQDGSSGDEQYF.

The chain has TRBV2 and TRBJ2-7, with 9 bases matching TRBD2. There are 14 residues in the CDR3. From germline, CDR1 is SNHLY and CDR2 FYNNEI. J lost 3 bases, V lost 6 bases, and 6 bases had no gene match. CDR3 sequence reads: CASSLGLANYEQYF. The CDR3 DNA follows: TGTGCCAGCAGCCTCGGACTAGCGAACTACGAGCAGTACTTC.

This clonotype has just a few counts. This sequence joins TRBV7-2 and TRBJ2-1, with 7 nucleotides matching TRBD2. CDR1 is SGHTA and CDR2 is FQGNSA in the germline V gene. This CDR3 has 15 amino acids. The junction had 11 bases not matched to a gene; V was cut back by 5 bases and J by 7 bases. CDR3 amino acids: CASSPQGREINEQFF. CDR3 DNA sequence: TGTGCCAGCAGCCCCCAAGGGCGGGAGATAAATGAGCAGTTCTTC.

The chain is built from TRBV2 and TRBJ2-1; 7 bases fit TRBD1. Germline CDR1 and CDR2: SNHLY and FYNNEI. This CDR3 is 14 amino acids long. Losses at the gene ends were 6 bases for V and 4 bases for J; bases not matched to a gene: 6. The CDR3 coding sequence is TGTGCCAGCAGCTTCAGGGACAGATACAATGAGCAGTTCTTC. Translation gives CASSFRDRYNEQFF.

The CDR3 DNA is TGCGCCAGCAGTGGGAACAGGGGGAATTACAATGAGCAGTTCTTC. Its translation is CASSGNRGNYNEQFF. V gene TRBV10-2 combines with J gene TRBJ2-1; TRBD1 agrees at 8 bases. CDR3 length: 15 amino acids. The V and J ends lost 4 bases and 4 bases, in that order; junction bases with no gene match: 6. The germline V gene has CDR1 WSHSY and CDR2 SAAADI.

The V call is TRBV20-1, the J call TRBJ2-2; D gene ambiguous. This CDR3 region has 13 residues. Between the trimmed V and J ends, which lost 2 bases and 0 bases, there was a span of 4 bases. Germline CDR1 is DFQATT and CDR2 is SNEGSKA (reference sequence). Written as DNA, the CDR3 is TGCAGTGCTAGATCCTCGAACACCGGGGAGCTGTTTTTT. Protein sequence: CSARSSNTGELFF.

This chain links TRBV20-1 with TRBJ2-1, with D hard to call. CDR3 length: 16 residues. The V end lost 3 bases, the J end lost 0 bases, and 15 bases lay between the germline ends. The germline V gene has CDR1 DFQATT and CDR2 SNEGSKA (reference sequence). The CDR3 nucleotides read TGCAGTGCTAGGCCCCGAACGGTGAGCTCCTACAATGAGCAGTTCTTC. Translating gives CSARPRTVSSYNEQFF.

This clonotype was seen a few times. V is TRBV19 and J is TRBJ2-2; 10 bases match TRBD1. Germline CDR1 and CDR2: LNHDA and SQIVND (reference sequence). V lost 1 base to trimming and J lost 7 bases; unmatched junction nucleotides: 6. The CDR3 loop spans 16 amino acids. CDR3 nucleotide sequence: TGTGCCAGTAGTATAGGAGGGACAGGGGCTTTCGGGGAGCTGTTTTTT. Its protein product is CASSIGGTGAFGELFF.

Comments on this clonotype: A junction boundary mismatches the germline segment, possibly from a read error. CDR3 sequence: CSVRGGGNYGYTF. The CDR3 DNA reads TGCAGTGTTAGAGGGGGAGGGAACTATGGCTACACCTTC. This chain uses TRBV20-1 with TRBJ1-2; tentatively, D is TRBD1 (6 bases). Per the germline V gene, CDR1 is DFQATT and CDR2 is SNEGSKA (reference sequence). The CDR3 length is 13 residues.

The chain has TRBV19 and TRBJ2-5, with TRBD1 identical over 9 bases. V shed 3 bases and J 4 bases; nucleotides not matched to a gene: 9. Per the germline V gene, CDR1 is LNHDA and CDR2 is SQIVND (reference sequence). The CDR3 is made up of 16 amino acids. The CDR3 DNA follows: TGTGCCAGTAGTATCGCCACTACGACAGGGGGAGAGACCCAGTACTTC. Its protein product is CASSIATTTGGETQYF.

This clonotype was detected many times. V gene TRBV19 combines with J gene TRBJ1-1; a weak D match, TRBD1 (5 bases). The CDR3 has 14 amino acids. V lost 1 base and J lost 3, with 9 bases in between. The germline V gene encodes CDR1 LNHDA and CDR2 SQIVND (reference sequence). The CDR3 nucleotides read TGTGCCAGTAGTATAGTGGGGGTGGACACTGAAGCTTTCTTT. It specifies CASSIVGVDTEAFF.

V and J are TRBV28 and TRBJ1-2, with a tentative D call TRBD1 (5 bases). The V and J ends lost 3 bases and 1 base respectively, with 12 bases between them. CDR1 is MDHEN, CDR2 SYDVKM, per germline. The CDR3 has 15 amino acids. CDR3 sequence (DNA): TGTGCCAGCAGTTTCCCGCAGGGATTTAACTATGGCTACACCTTC. Its protein is CASSFPQGFNYGYTF.

A single count supports this clonotype. This chain uses TRBV20-1 with TRBJ2-2, with D perhaps TRBD2 (6 bases). The V and J ends lost 3 bases and 1 base respectively, with 21 bases between them. Germline V lookup: CDR1 DFQATT, CDR2 SNEGSKA (reference sequence). The CDR3 totals 18 residues. The CDR3 is CSASDAAALAVNTGELFF. CDR3 DNA: TGCAGTGCTAGCGATGCGGCGGCACTAGCTGTGAACACCGGGGAGCTGTTTTTT.